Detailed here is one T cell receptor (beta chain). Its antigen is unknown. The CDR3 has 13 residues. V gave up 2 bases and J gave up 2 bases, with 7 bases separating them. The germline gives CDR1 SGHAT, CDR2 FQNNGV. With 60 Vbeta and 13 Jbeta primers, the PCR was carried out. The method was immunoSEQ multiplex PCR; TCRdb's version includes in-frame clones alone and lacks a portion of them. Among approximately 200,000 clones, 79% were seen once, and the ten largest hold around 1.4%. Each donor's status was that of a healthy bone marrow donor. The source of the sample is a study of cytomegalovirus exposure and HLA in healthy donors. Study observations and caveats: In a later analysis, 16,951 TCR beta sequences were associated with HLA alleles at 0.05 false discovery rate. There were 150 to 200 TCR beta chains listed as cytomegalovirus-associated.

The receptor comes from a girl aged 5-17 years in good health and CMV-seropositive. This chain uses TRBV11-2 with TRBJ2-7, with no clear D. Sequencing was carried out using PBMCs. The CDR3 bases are TGTGCCAGCAGCTTACCTCTCCCCTACGAGCAGTACTTC. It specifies CASSLPLPYEQYF.